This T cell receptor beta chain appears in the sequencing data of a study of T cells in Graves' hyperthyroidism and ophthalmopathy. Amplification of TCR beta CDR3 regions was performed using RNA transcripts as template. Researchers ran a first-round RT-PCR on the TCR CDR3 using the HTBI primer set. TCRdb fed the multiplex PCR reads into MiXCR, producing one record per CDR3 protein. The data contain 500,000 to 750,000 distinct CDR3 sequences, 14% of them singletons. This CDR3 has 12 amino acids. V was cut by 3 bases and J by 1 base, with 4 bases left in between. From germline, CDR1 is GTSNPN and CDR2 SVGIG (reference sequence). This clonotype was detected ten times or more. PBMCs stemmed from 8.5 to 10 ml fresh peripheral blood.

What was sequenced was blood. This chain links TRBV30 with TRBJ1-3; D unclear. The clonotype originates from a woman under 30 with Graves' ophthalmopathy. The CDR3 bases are TGTGCCTGGAGGCCTTCTGGAAACACCATATATTTT. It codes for CAWRPSGNTIYF.